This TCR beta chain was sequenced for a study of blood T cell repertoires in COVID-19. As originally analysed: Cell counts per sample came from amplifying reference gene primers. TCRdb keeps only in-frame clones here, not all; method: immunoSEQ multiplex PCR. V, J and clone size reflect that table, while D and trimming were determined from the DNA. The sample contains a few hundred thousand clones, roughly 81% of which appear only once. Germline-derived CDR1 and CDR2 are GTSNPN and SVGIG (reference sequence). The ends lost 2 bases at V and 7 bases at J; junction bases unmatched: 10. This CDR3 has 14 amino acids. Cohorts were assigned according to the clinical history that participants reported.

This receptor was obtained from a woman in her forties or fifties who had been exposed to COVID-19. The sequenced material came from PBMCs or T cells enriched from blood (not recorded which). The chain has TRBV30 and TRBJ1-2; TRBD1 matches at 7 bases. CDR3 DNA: TGTGCCTGGAGTTTTAGGGGGCGATTCAGTGGCTACACCTTC. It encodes CAWSFRGRFSGYTF.